The clone carrying this T cell receptor beta chain was picked up a small number of times. As yet, its antigen is unknown. PCR employed 60 Vbeta and 13 Jbeta primers. The table came from immunoSEQ multiplex PCR; TCRdb's copy has only in-frame clones and leaves some out. The sample records about 100,000 clones, 70% being singletons. CDR3 length: 15 residues. Losses at the gene ends were 5 bases for V and 4 bases for J; bases not matched to a gene: 7. The V gene's germline CDR1 is SGHTA and CDR2 FQGNSA. This sample was included in a study of cytomegalovirus exposure and HLA in healthy donors. Study-wide points: Follow-up analysis seemed to connect common viral pathogens with several of the most significant clusters identified. Because they were indistinguishable, some V segments, including TRBV6-2 and TRBV6-3, were excluded.

Specimen: PBMCs. The origin of this receptor is a man between 40 and 49 years old in good health and CMV-seropositive. The chain has TRBV7-2 and TRBJ1-1; TRBD1 agrees at 10 bases. CDR3 loop: CASSLGDRGGTEAFF. CDR3 bases: TGTGCCAGCAGCCTCGGGGACAGGGGCGGCACTGAAGCTTTCTTT.